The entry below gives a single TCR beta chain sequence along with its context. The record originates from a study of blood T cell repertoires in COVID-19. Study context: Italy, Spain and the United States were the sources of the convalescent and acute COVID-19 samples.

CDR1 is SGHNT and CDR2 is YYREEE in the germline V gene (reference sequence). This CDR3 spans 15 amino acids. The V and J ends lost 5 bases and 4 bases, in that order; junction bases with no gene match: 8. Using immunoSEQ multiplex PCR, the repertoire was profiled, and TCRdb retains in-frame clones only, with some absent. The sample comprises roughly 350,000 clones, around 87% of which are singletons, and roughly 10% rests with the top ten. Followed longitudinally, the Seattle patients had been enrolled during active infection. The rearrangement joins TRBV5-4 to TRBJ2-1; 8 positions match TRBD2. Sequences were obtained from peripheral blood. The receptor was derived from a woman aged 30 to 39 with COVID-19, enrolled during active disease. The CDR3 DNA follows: TGTGCCAGCAGACCAGGGGCTAGCGGGTACAATGAGCAGTTCTTC. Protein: CASRPGASGYNEQFF. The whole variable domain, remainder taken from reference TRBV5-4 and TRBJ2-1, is ETGVTQSPTHLIKTRGQQVTLRCSSQSGHNTVSWYQQALGQGPQFIFQYYREEENGRGNFPPRFSGLQFPNYSSELNVNALELDDSALYLCASRPGASGYNEQFFGPGTRLTVL.